This TCR beta chain is from a study of blood T cell repertoires in COVID-19. The wider study: Whether acute or convalescent, the COVID-19 samples came from the United States, Italy and Spain.

Under the authors' procedure: Nucleated cell number was recorded as an estimate derived from reference gene primer amplification. Measured with immunoSEQ multiplex PCR; TCRdb has only the in-frame clones, and not every one. V, J and clone size are those of that table, while D and trimming were read from the DNA. The sample includes hundreds of thousands of clones, about 85% seen only once; the top ten take roughly 3.1%. The V and J ends lost 1 base and 5 bases respectively, with 11 bases between them. The CDR3 consists of 14 residues. Germline loops: CDR1 MNHEY, CDR2 SMNVEV (reference sequence). This chain links TRBV27 with TRBJ1-1, with unresolved D. Sequenced sample: peripheral blood. This TCR was sampled from a young man with active or convalescent COVID-19. Here the CDR3 reads CASSLLRGRTEAFF. The DNA of the CDR3 is TGTGCCAGCAGTTTATTGCGGGGTAGAACTGAAGCTTTCTTT.